Described below is a single TCR beta chain sequence and its context. Antigen: not known. TCRdb's table, derived via immunoSEQ multiplex PCR, lists solely in-frame clones and lacks some. The sample lists some 2,000,000 clones, roughly 94% seen once, with 0.1% to 0.15% in the top ten. This entry belongs to a study of shared clonotypes between healthy human individuals. For the study at large: In total, the donors were a couple of women and three men aged 18 to 49. Each donor contributed plates that comprised three CD4 naive, three CD4 memory, two CD8 naive and one CD8 memory. Study-wide findings and caveats: What rarefaction showed was incomplete sorted-subset sequencing despite large depth.

The sample comprised naive CD4+ T cells sorted from blood. Subset here: CD45RA+ positively selected. This TCR was recovered from a man between 18 and 29 years old in good health.

For the CDR3, the DNA is TGTGCCAGTACAAGGGGGCCTCAAGGCAATCAGCCCCAGCATTTT. Encoded protein: CASTRGPQGNQPQHF. The chain uses TRBV19 and TRBJ1-5; 7 nucleotides match TRBD1. CDR3 length: 15 amino acids. The V and J ends lost 7 bases and 2 bases, in that order; junction bases with no gene match: 8. Looked up from germline, CDR1 is LNHDA and CDR2 is SQIVND (reference sequence).